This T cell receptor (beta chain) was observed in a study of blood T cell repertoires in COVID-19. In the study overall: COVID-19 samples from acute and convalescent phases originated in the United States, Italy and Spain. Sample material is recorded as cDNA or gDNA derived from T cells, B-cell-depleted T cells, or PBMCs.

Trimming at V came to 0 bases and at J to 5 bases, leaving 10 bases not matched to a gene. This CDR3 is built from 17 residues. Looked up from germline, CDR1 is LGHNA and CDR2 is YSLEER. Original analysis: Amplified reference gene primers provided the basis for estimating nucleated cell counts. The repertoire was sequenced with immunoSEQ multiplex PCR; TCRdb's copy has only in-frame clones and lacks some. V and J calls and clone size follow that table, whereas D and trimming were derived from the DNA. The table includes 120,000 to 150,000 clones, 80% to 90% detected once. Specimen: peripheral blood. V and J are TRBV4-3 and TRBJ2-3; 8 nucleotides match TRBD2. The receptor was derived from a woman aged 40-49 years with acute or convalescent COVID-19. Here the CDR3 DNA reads TGCGCCAGCAGCCAAGATTTGGTAGCGGGGTCAGGAGATACGCAGTATTTT. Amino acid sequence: CASSQDLVAGSGDTQYF.